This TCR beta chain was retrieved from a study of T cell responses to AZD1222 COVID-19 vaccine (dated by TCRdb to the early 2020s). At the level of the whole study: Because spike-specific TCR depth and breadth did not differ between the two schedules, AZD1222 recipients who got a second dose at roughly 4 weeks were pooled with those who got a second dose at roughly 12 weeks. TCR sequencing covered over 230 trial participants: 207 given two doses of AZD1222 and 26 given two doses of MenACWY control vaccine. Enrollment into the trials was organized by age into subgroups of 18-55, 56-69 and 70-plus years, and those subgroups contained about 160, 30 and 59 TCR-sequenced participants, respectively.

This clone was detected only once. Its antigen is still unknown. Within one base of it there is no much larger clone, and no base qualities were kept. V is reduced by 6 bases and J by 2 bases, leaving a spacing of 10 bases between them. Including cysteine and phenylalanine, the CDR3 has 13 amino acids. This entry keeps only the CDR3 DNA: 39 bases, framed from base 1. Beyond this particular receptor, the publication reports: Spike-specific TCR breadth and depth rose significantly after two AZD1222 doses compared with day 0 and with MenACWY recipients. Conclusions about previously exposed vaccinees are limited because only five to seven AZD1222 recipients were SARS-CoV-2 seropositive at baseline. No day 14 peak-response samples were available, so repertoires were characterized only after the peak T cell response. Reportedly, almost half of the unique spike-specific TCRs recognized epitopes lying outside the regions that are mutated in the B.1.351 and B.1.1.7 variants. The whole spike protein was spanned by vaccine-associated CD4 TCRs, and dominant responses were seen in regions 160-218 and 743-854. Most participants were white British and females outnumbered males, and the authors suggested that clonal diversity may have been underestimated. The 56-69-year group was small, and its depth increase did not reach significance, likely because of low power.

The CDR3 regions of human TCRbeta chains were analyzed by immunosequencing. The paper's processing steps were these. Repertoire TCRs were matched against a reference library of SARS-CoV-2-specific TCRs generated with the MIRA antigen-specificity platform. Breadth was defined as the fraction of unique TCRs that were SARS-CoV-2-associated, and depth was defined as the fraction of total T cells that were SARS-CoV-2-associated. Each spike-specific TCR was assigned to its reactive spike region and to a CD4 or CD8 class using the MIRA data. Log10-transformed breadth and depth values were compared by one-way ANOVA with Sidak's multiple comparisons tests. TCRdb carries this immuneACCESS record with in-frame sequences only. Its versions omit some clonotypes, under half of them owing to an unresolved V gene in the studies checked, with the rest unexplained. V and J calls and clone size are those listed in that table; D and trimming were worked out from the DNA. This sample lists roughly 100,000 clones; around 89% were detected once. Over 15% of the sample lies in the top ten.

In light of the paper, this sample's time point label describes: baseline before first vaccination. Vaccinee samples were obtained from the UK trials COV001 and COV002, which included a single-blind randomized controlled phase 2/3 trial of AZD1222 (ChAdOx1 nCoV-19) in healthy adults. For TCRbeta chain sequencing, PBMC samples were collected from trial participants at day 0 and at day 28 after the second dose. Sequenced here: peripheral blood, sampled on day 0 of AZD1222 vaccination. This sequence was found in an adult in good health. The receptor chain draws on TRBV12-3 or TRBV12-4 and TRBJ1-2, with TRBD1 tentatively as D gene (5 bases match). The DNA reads TGTGCCAGCAGATCGGGGGGGAACTATGGCTACACCTTC. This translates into CASRSGGNYGYTF.